This T cell receptor (beta chain) comes out of a study of CD8 T cells in Susac syndrome. Germline trimming cut 3 bases from V and 4 bases from J; bases unmatched to any gene: 8. This CDR3 contains 15 residues. In germline, CDR1 is LNHNV, CDR2 YYDKDF (reference sequence). The RNA input was about 0.5 to 1 ug, and it was reverse transcribed with random hexamers. One entry per CDR3 protein, called by TCRdb with MiXCR from the immunoSEQ multiplex PCR reads. The repertoire holds fewer than 150,000 distinct CDR3 sequences, with about 90% as singletons. Sequenced: CD8+ T cells from PBMCs. V gene TRBV15 combines with J gene TRBJ1-2; 7 bases match TRBD1. This TCR derives from a human donor with multiple sclerosis. The CDR3 DNA reads as TGTGCCACCAGCAGGGAGGGACAGCAGATCTATGGCTACACCTTC. Amino acid sequence: CATSREGQQIYGYTF.